What follows are 32 T cell receptor beta chains derived from one specimen sequenced in a study of blood T cell repertoires in COVID-19. Assay: immunoSEQ multiplex PCR; the TCRdb copy retains only in-frame clones and omits some. This table has about 180,000 clones, 65% to 90% appearing once. The sequenced material came from peripheral blood. All receptors come from a man aged 50 to 60 with active or convalescent COVID-19.

The V and J genes are TRBV4-1 and TRBJ1-2, with D possibly being TRBD1 (5 bases). Germline V CDR1 and CDR2: MGHRA, YSYEKL. V was trimmed by 1 base and J by 5 bases, leaving 14 bases between them. The CDR3 has 15 amino acids. This CDR3 is CASSQAPRVEYGYTF. CDR3 nucleotide sequence: TGCGCCAGCAGCCAAGCTCCCAGGGTTGAATATGGCTACACCTTC.

The J gene is TRBJ2-1, the V gene TRBV29-1, with 10 bases matching TRBD1. The germline CDR1 and CDR2 sequences are SQVTM and ANQGSEA. V gave up 4 bases and J gave up 6 bases; unmatched junction bases: 12. There are 16 residues in the CDR3. The CDR3 is CSVGGAGTGVLNEQFF. The CDR3 DNA sequence: TGCAGCGTTGGGGGCGCCGGGACAGGGGTCCTCAATGAGCAGTTCTTC.

This sequence joins TRBV29-1 and TRBJ1-2; 10 bases line up with TRBD1. The CDR3 has 14 amino acids. Germline trimming cut 1 base from V and 5 bases from J; bases unmatched to any gene: 4. The germline V gene encodes CDR1 SQVTM and CDR2 ANQGSEA. The CDR3 loop is CSVEGQGALYGYTF. CDR3 DNA: TGCAGCGTTGAAGGACAGGGGGCCCTATATGGCTACACCTTC.

The J gene is TRBJ1-2, the V gene TRBV6-2 or TRBV6-3, with D possibly TRBD1 on 5 matching bases. Trimming removed 2 bases from V and 8 bases from J, with 12 bases in between. CDR3 size: 13 residues. CDR1 is MNHEY, CDR2 SVGEGT, per germline. CDR3 loop: CASSYARREGYTF. Here the CDR3 DNA reads TGTGCCAGCAGTTACGCCCGCAGGGAAGGCTACACCTTC.

The V and J genes are TRBV6-5 and TRBJ2-5; 11 positions match TRBD1. Trimming at V came to 5 bases and at J to 7 bases, leaving 6 bases not matched to a gene. The CDR3 has 14 residues. Germline CDR1 reads MNHEY; CDR2 reads SVGAGI. DNA for the CDR3: TGTGCCAGCAGTCCCCCGGGACAGGGGGGGACCCAGTACTTC. Translated: CASSPPGQGGTQYF.

V usage is TRBV6-4 and J usage is TRBJ1-5; 7 bases are shared with TRBD1. Germline V gene sequence: CDR1 MRHNA, CDR2 SNTAGT. There are 15 residues in the CDR3. V was pared by 8 bases and J by 4 bases, with 11 bases of the junction left unmatched. The CDR3 DNA is TGTGCCAGCCACGAAGGACAGGTCTTTAATCAGCCCCAGCATTTT. Its protein product is CASHEGQVFNQPQHF.

The J gene is TRBJ1-4, the V gene TRBV30, with D tentatively TRBD1 (6 bases). The CDR3 sequence is 13 residues long. The germline V gene has CDR1 GTSNPN and CDR2 SVGIG (reference sequence). Trimming shortened V by 3 bases and J by 8 bases, and 13 bases separated the two germline ends. This chain's CDR3 is CAWRPTGGEKLFF. Written as DNA, the CDR3 is TGTGCCTGGAGACCGACAGGTGGGGAAAAACTGTTTTTT. Complete variable domain (other parts from reference TRBV30 and TRBJ1-4): SQTIHQWPATLVQPVGSPLSLECTVEGTSNPNLYWYRQAAGRGLQLLFYSVGIGQISSEVPQNLSASRPQDRQFILSSKKLLLSDSGFYLCAWRPTGGEKLFFGSGTQLSVL.

The chain recombines TRBV7-2 with TRBJ1-3, with 7 bases aligning to TRBD1. Per the germline V gene, CDR1 is SGHTA and CDR2 is FQGNSA. V shed 5 bases, J shed 2 bases, and the junction held 9 bases outside the gene matches. The CDR3 totals 16 residues. The CDR3 region is CASSATDTGAGNTIYF. DNA for the CDR3: TGTGCCAGCAGCGCCACAGACACAGGGGCTGGAAACACCATATATTTT.

The rearrangement links TRBV25-1 to TRBJ2-3, with a tentative D call TRBD1 (6 bases). The germline CDR1 and CDR2 sequences are MGHDK and SYGVNS. This CDR3 spans 15 amino acids. V was shortened by 3 bases and J by 1 base, with 11 bases between the two germline ends. The chain's CDR3 is CASSDPGHRTDTQYF. DNA for the CDR3: TGTGCCAGCAGTGACCCGGGACACCGCACAGATACGCAGTATTTT.

This rearrangement joins TRBV2 to TRBJ2-1, with 8 nucleotides matching TRBD2. The germline V gene has CDR1 SNHLY and CDR2 FYNNEI. The CDR3 is 12 amino acids. V dropped 8 bases and J dropped 6; count of bases not matched to a gene: 3. This CDR3 is CASRGTSNEQFF. The DNA of the CDR3 is TGTGCCAGCCGAGGGACTAGCAATGAGCAGTTCTTC. The full variable domain, rest sourced from reference TRBV2 and TRBJ2-1, is EPEVTQTPSHQVTQMGQEVILRCVPISNHLYFYWYRQILGQKVEFLVSFYNNEISEKSEIFDDQFSVERPDGSNFTLKIRSTKLEDSAMYFCASRGTSNEQFFGPGTRLTVL.

CDR3 sequence: CASRDTGGWANTEAFF. CDR3 coding DNA: TGTGCCAGTAGGGATACAGGGGGATGGGCGAACACTGAAGCTTTCTTT. The chain links TRBV19 to TRBJ1-1; 8 positions agree with TRBD1. The V gene's germline CDR1 is LNHDA and CDR2 SQIVND (reference sequence). V shed 6 bases and J 1 base; nucleotides not matched to a gene: 10. CDR3 length: 16 residues. The whole variable domain, filled in from reference TRBV19 and TRBJ1-1, reads DGGITQSPKYLFRKEGQNVTLSCEQNLNHDAMYWYRQDPGQGLRLIYYSQIVNDFQKGDIAEGYSVSREKKESFPLTVTSAQKNPTAFYLCASRDTGGWANTEAFFGQGTRLTVV.

V usage is TRBV29-1 and J usage is TRBJ2-7; TRBD2 matches 14 bases. The CDR3 has 15 amino acids. V dropped 2 bases and J dropped 9; count of bases not matched to a gene: 9. CDR1 is SQVTM, CDR2 ANQGSEA, per germline. The CDR3 reads CSVELGTSGRGWQYF. CDR3 nucleotides: TGCAGCGTTGAACTTGGGACTAGCGGGAGAGGTTGGCAGTACTTC.

This rearrangement joins TRBV6-1 to TRBJ1-4, with 10 bases matching TRBD1. With 2 bases clipped from V and 4 bases from J, the junction kept 10 bases outside the gene matches. Germline loops: CDR1 MNHNS, CDR2 SASEGT. The CDR3 is 18 residues long. The CDR3 DNA sequence: TGTGCCAGCAGTGAAAGAAGGACAGGGGGGAGAAGTAATGAAAAACTGTTTTTT. It yields the protein CASSERRTGGRSNEKLFF.

This CDR3 is CASSVPNDRGNSYEQYF. The CDR3, as DNA: TGTGCCAGCAGTGTCCCGAACGACAGGGGGAATTCCTACGAGCAGTACTTC. The V call is TRBV6-4, the J call TRBJ2-7; 9 nucleotides line up with TRBD1. Trimming removed 4 bases from V and 1 base from J; junction bases left unmatched: 11. The CDR3 is made up of 17 amino acids. CDR1 is MRHNA, CDR2 SNTAGT, per germline.

V usage is TRBV6-6 and J usage is TRBJ1-2; no clear D gene. Germline V gene data show CDR1 as MNHNY and CDR2 as SVGAGI (reference sequence). Trimming removed 0 bases from V and 6 bases from J, with 14 bases in between. The CDR3 length is 15 residues. The CDR3 reads CASSYSTRGLDGYTF. For the CDR3, the DNA is TGTGCCAGCAGTTACTCGACACGGGGATTGGATGGCTACACCTTC.

The V and J genes are TRBV3-1 (or the pseudogene TRBV3-2) and TRBJ1-1; D not resolved. Germline V gene lookup returns CDR1 LGHDT and CDR2 YNNKEL (reference sequence). V lost 1 base and J lost 1, with 7 bases in between. This CDR3 is built from 14 residues. The CDR3: CASSQGHKNTEAFF. The CDR3 DNA follows: TGTGCCAGCAGCCAAGGCCACAAGAACACTGAAGCTTTCTTT.

CDR3 DNA sequence: TGTGCCAGCAGGGGACAGGAGGAGAACACCGGGGAGCTGTTTTTT. Its protein product is CASRGQEENTGELFF. The rearrangement joins TRBV9 to TRBJ2-2; 8 bases match TRBD1. V dropped 5 bases and J dropped 1; count of bases not matched to a gene: 4. Germline V CDR1 and CDR2: SGDLS, YYNGEE. There are 15 residues in the CDR3.

The rearrangement uses TRBV30 and TRBJ1-4; a possible D gene is TRBD1 (6 bases). Trimming took 2 bases from V and 4 from J, leaving 14 bases between them. The CDR3 totals 15 residues. The V gene's germline CDR1 is GTSNPN and CDR2 SVGIG (reference sequence). CDR3 coding DNA: TGTGCCTGGAGTCCCAGGGGACCCGTTAATGAAAAACTGTTTTTT. Translated, it gives CAWSPRGPVNEKLFF.

The rearrangement links TRBV7-2 to TRBJ2-2; TRBD2 matches at 11 bases. The CDR3 has 15 amino acids. The germline V gene has CDR1 SGHTA and CDR2 FQGNSA. V lost 5 bases, J lost 4 bases, and 3 bases stayed unmatched. CDR3 residues: CASSPGLAGTGELFF. Written as DNA, the CDR3 is TGTGCCAGCAGCCCCGGACTAGCGGGCACCGGGGAGCTGTTTTTT.

The chain carries TRBV6-5 and TRBJ2-1; 9 bases match TRBD2. V was pared by 6 bases and J by 6 bases, with 12 bases of the junction left unmatched. CDR1 and CDR2 from the germline V gene are MNHEY and SVGAGI. This CDR3 has 16 amino acids. DNA of the CDR3: TGTGCCAGCAGATACGGGGGACTAGCAGGGTTCAATGAGCAGTTCTTC. It is translated as CASRYGGLAGFNEQFF.

V is TRBV5-1 and J is TRBJ2-2, with 7 bases matching TRBD1. V lost 4 bases to trimming and J lost 6 bases; unmatched junction nucleotides: 6. The CDR3 length is 14 residues. CDR1 SGHRS and CDR2 YFSETQ come from the germline V gene. CDR3 nucleotides: TGCGCCAGCAGCCTTGTCACAGGGGCCGGGGAGCTGTTTTTT. Encoded protein: CASSLVTGAGELFF. Variable domain in full (rest from reference TRBV5-1 and TRBJ2-2): KAGVTQTPRYLIKTRGQQVTLSCSPISGHRSVSWYQQTPGQGLQFLFEYFSETQRNKGNFPGRFSGRQFSNSRSEMNVSTLELGDSALYLCASSLVTGAGELFFGEGSRLTVL.

The chain carries TRBV7-2 and TRBJ2-7, with D uncertain. Germline CDR1 SGHTA, CDR2 FQGNSA. The V end was cut by 1 base, the J end by 6 bases, with 10 bases between. The CDR3 length is 13 residues. The CDR3 reads CASSLVGLPEQYF. The CDR3 nucleotides read TGTGCCAGCAGCTTAGTGGGCCTCCCCGAGCAGTACTTC. Using reference TRBV7-2 and TRBJ2-7 for the parts outside the CDR3, the full variable domain is GAGVSQSPSNKVTEKGKDVELRCDPISGHTALYWYRQSLGQGLEFLIYFQGNSAPDKSGLPSDRFSAERTGGSVSTLTIQRTQQEDSAVYLCASSLVGLPEQYFGPGTRLTVT.

The chain carries TRBV20-1 and TRBJ2-5; D not certain. The germline V gene has CDR1 DFQATT and CDR2 SNEGSKA (reference sequence). This CDR3 has 12 residues. V was cut by 3 bases and J by 0 bases, with 5 bases left in between. CDR3 sequence (DNA): TGCAGTGCTAGTCTAGACCAAGAGACCCAGTACTTC. Protein sequence: CSASLDQETQYF.

This chain links TRBV28 with TRBJ2-7, with 14 positions matching TRBD2. Germline lookup yields CDR1 MDHEN and CDR2 SYDVKM. The CDR3 totals 17 residues. With V trimmed by 2 bases and J by 3 bases, 6 bases remained unmatched. Written as DNA, the CDR3 is TGTGCCAGCAGTTTAGATCCCGGGACTAGCGGGAGCTACGAGCAGTACTTC. Translation gives CASSLDPGTSGSYEQYF.

This rearrangement joins TRBV6-1 to TRBJ1-5, with D unclear. CDR1 is MNHNS, CDR2 SASEGT, per germline. V was cut by 3 bases and J by 3 bases, with 6 bases left in between. CDR3 length: 13 amino acids. For the CDR3, the DNA is TGTGCCAGCAGTGACCGCGACAATCAGCCCCAGCATTTT. This codes for CASSDRDNQPQHF.

The genes are TRBV4-3 and TRBJ1-3, with 8 bases fitting TRBD1. The CDR3 has 16 residues. Germline trimming cut 6 bases from V and 0 bases from J; bases unmatched to any gene: 7. Germline V CDR1 and CDR2: LGHNA, YSLEER. CDR3 sequence reads: CASSWAGGYSGNTIYF. Here the CDR3 DNA reads TGCGCCAGCAGTTGGGCAGGGGGCTACTCTGGAAACACCATATATTTT.

V gene TRBV21-1 combines with J gene TRBJ2-3; the listed D gene, TRBD1, was not tested against the DNA. TRBV21-1 is marked as a pseudogene. The CDR3 has 23 residues. The CDR3 DNA sequence: TGTGCCAGCAGCAAAAGCTGGGACAGGGGGGCCTTTGCTCAGCTAAGGGGGGCCCCTGATGAGTATTTT. Amino acid sequence: CASSKSWDRGAFAQLRGAPDEYF.

The rearrangement links TRBV6-5 to TRBJ1-2, with D tentatively TRBD1 (6 bases). The CDR3 has 15 amino acids. The germline V gene encodes CDR1 MNHEY and CDR2 SVGAGI. V dropped 6 bases and J dropped 5 bases, with 19 bases sitting between them. For the CDR3, the DNA is TGTGCCAGCAGCCACAGGGTCAGGGATGGGTATGGCTACACCTTC. This gives the protein CASSHRVRDGYGYTF.

The V call is TRBV2, the J call TRBJ1-1; no firm D call. V was shortened by 6 bases and J by 4 bases, with 12 bases between the two germline ends. CDR3 length equals 13 residues. CDR1 is SNHLY, CDR2 FYNNEI, per germline. CDR3 nucleotides: TGTGCCAGCAGCGGGGATATCGGCACTGAAGCTTTCTTT. Translating it yields CASSGDIGTEAFF.

The rearrangement joins TRBV9 to TRBJ2-3; 9 bases match TRBD2. Germline V gene data show CDR1 as SGDLS and CDR2 as YYNGEE. The J segment lost 6 bases and the V segment lost 0 bases, leaving 8 bases of the junction unmatched. The CDR3 loop spans 16 amino acids. DNA for the CDR3: TGTGCCAGCAGCGTAGACCTGTTAGCGGGAGTGGATACGCAGTATTTT. Its translation is CASSVDLLAGVDTQYF. Variable domain in full (rest from reference TRBV9 and TRBJ2-3): DSGVTQTPKHLITATGQRVTLRCSPRSGDLSVYWYQQSLDQGLQFLIQYYNGEERAKGNILERFSAQQFPDLHSELNLSSLELGDSALYFCASSVDLLAGVDTQYFGPGTRLTVL.

This chain uses TRBV6-5 with TRBJ1-1; weak D call: TRBD1 (5 bases). This CDR3 region has 16 residues. With 2 bases removed from V and 3 bases from J, the gap between germline ends came to 16 bases. Germline CDR1 is MNHEY and CDR2 is SVGAGI. The CDR3 bases are TGTGCCAGCAGTTACCGGGGGGTCGCCAAGGACACTGAAGCTTTCTTT. Protein: CASSYRGVAKDTEAFF.

This clone turned up a few times. The chain couples TRBV10-3 to TRBJ2-7, with 8 positions matching TRBD1. Germline CDR1 is ENHRY and CDR2 is SYGVKD. The CDR3 is 14 residues long. Trimming cost V 7 bases and J 0 bases; bases outside gene matches: 5. Here the CDR3 reads CAIKGQDSSYEQYF. In nucleotides, the CDR3 is TGTGCCATCAAGGGACAGGACAGCTCCTACGAGCAGTACTTC.